Listed below are T cell receptor beta chains from one sample, sequenced in a study of liver allograft versus peripheral blood T cells. MiXCR, run by TCRdb on the reads, gives a single entry per CDR3 protein. The sample lists thousands of distinct CDR3 sequences, 15% occurring once. The receptors here all came from a human patient who had a liver transplant. Some T cells may have originated in the graft donor. CDR3s include the opening cysteine and the closing phenylalanine or tryptophan. The order of the fields is V gene, clone size, D gene, J gene, CDR3 length, CDR3 DNA, CDR3 protein. D genes are given only for firm matches. Clone sizes are given selectively: once, few, many, or a class where the clone is expanded.

v_gene: TRBV19
abundance: medium-sized
d_gene: TRBD1
j_gene: TRBJ1-4
len: 16
CDR3nt: TGTGCCAGTAGTATAGGAGGCACAGGGGGGTCGGAAAAACTGTTTTTT
CDR3aa: CASSIGGTGGSEKLFF

v_gene: TRBV28
abundance: medium-sized
d_gene: -
j_gene: TRBJ2-1
len: 14
CDR3nt: TGTGCCAGCAGAAAAGGGCCCACCGCCCGTGAGCAGTTCTTC
CDR3aa: CASRKGPTAREQFF

v_gene: TRBV7-9
abundance: few
d_gene: -
j_gene: TRBJ2-5
len: 13
CDR3nt: TGTGCCAGCAGCCGTGGAACAGGGGAGACCCAGTACTTC
CDR3aa: CASSRGTGETQYF

v_gene: TRBV6-1
abundance: medium-sized
d_gene: -
j_gene: TRBJ1-5
len: 13
CDR3nt: TGTGCCAGCCACCCTGGGGGGACTCAGCCCCAGCATTTT
CDR3aa: CASHPGGTQPQHF

v_gene: TRBV15
abundance: many
d_gene: -
j_gene: TRBJ1-1
len: 14
CDR3nt: TGTGCCACCAGCAGAAATACAGGGAACACTGAAGCTTTCTTT
CDR3aa: CATSRNTGNTEAFF

v_gene: TRBV28
abundance: many
d_gene: TRBD1
j_gene: TRBJ2-7
len: 21
CDR3nt: TGTGCCAGCAGTTCGACCGCCCCCCGGGACAGGGGGCGCGGGTTCGGGTACGAGCAGTACTTC
CDR3aa: CASSSTAPRDRGRGFGYEQYF

v_gene: TRBV7-2
abundance: few
d_gene: -
j_gene: TRBJ2-5
len: 11
CDR3nt: TGTGCCAGCAGCTTAGGGGTTGGCCAGTACTTC
CDR3aa: CASSLGVGQYF

v_gene: TRBV28
abundance: many
d_gene: -
j_gene: TRBJ2-5
len: 11
CDR3nt: TGTGCCAGCACGGGAGTGGAGACCCAGTACTTC
CDR3aa: CASTGVETQYF

v_gene: TRBV18
abundance: medium-sized
d_gene: TRBD2
j_gene: TRBJ2-1
len: 15
CDR3nt: TGTGCCAGCGTCACCACAGCACTAGCGGACAATGAGCAGTTCTTC
CDR3aa: CASVTTALADNEQFF

v_gene: TRBV30
abundance: many
d_gene: -
j_gene: TRBJ1-3
len: 14
CDR3nt: TGTGCCTGGAGTGTAAGCAGGGTTGGAAACACCATATATTTT
CDR3aa: CAWSVSRVGNTIYF

v_gene: TRBV24-1
abundance: medium-sized
d_gene: -
j_gene: TRBJ2-1
len: 15
CDR3nt: TGTGCCACCCAACCTAGCGATTACTCCTACAATGAGCAGTTCTTC
CDR3aa: CATQPSDYSYNEQFF

v_gene: TRBV6-1
abundance: many
d_gene: -
j_gene: TRBJ2-7
len: 16
CDR3nt: TGTGCCAGCAGTGAATCGGGGCAGGTTTTGGCCTACGAGCAGTACTTC
CDR3aa: CASSESGQVLAYEQYF

v_gene: TRBV5-4
abundance: few
d_gene: TRBD1
j_gene: TRBJ1-2
len: 13
CDR3nt: TGTGCCAGCAGCTCGGGACAGGTCTATGGCTACACCTTC
CDR3aa: CASSSGQVYGYTF

v_gene: TRBV19
abundance: medium-sized
d_gene: -
j_gene: TRBJ1-5
len: 15
CDR3nt: TGTGCCAGTAGCCCGGGTGAGTCTTGGAATCAGCCCCAGCATTTT
CDR3aa: CASSPGESWNQPQHF

v_gene: TRBV7-9
abundance: once
d_gene: -
j_gene: TRBJ2-3
len: 13
CDR3nt: TGTGCCAGCAGCTCTGGAAGTGTGGATACGCAGTATTTT
CDR3aa: CASSSGSVDTQYF

v_gene: TRBV7-2
abundance: -
d_gene: -
j_gene: TRBJ2-7
len: 16
CDR3nt: TGTGCCAGCAGCCTAGAGACCCCAGGGGTCGGCTACGAGCAGTACTTC
CDR3aa: CASSLETPGVGYEQYF

v_gene: TRBV6-6
abundance: -
d_gene: -
j_gene: TRBJ2-2
len: 18
CDR3nt: TGTGCCAGCAGTTACTCCCAAAGGGCGGGACGATTCACCGGGGAGCTGTTTTTT
CDR3aa: CASSYSQRAGRFTGELFF

v_gene: TRBV7-2
abundance: few
d_gene: TRBD2
j_gene: TRBJ2-2
len: 19
CDR3nt: TGTGCCAGCAGCCTCATCGGGGCCTTTACGGGAGGCGGAGACGGGGAGCTGTTTTTT
CDR3aa: CASSLIGAFTGGGDGELFF

v_gene: TRBV18
abundance: medium-sized
d_gene: TRBD1
j_gene: TRBJ1-4
len: 14
CDR3nt: TGTGCCAGCTCATTAGGACAGGAATACGGAAAACTGTTTTTT
CDR3aa: CASSLGQEYGKLFF

v_gene: TRBV18
abundance: many
d_gene: -
j_gene: TRBJ2-3
len: 14
CDR3nt: TGTGCCAGCTCACCATTGCAGACCACAGATACGCAGTATTTT
CDR3aa: CASSPLQTTDTQYF

v_gene: TRBV18
abundance: medium-sized
d_gene: -
j_gene: TRBJ1-1
len: 13
CDR3nt: TGTGCCAGCTCGTTACAAGCGAACACTGAAGCTTTCTTT
CDR3aa: CASSLQANTEAFF

v_gene: TRBV20-1
abundance: medium-sized
d_gene: -
j_gene: TRBJ1-2
len: 11
CDR3nt: TGCAGTGCTAGAGGTACAGGAGGCTACACCTTC
CDR3aa: CSARGTGGYTF

v_gene: TRBV19
abundance: few
d_gene: -
j_gene: TRBJ1-1
len: 14
CDR3nt: TGTGCCAGTAGTTGGCAGCTCATGAACACTGAAGCTTTCTTT
CDR3aa: CASSWQLMNTEAFF

v_gene: TRBV18
abundance: medium-sized
d_gene: -
j_gene: TRBJ1-2
len: 12
CDR3nt: TGTGCCAGCTCACCCTTCGGGGCTGGCTACACCTTC
CDR3aa: CASSPFGAGYTF

v_gene: TRBV20-1
abundance: -
d_gene: -
j_gene: TRBJ1-1
len: 13
CDR3nt: TGCAGTGCTATCCGGGACCAGGGGACTGAAGCTTTCTTT
CDR3aa: CSAIRDQGTEAFF

v_gene: TRBV7-9
abundance: few
d_gene: -
j_gene: TRBJ1-5
len: 14
CDR3nt: TGTGCCAGCAGCTCTTCGGGGGGCAATCAGCCCCAGCATTTT
CDR3aa: CASSSSGGNQPQHF

v_gene: TRBV28
abundance: few
d_gene: -
j_gene: TRBJ2-3
len: 12
CDR3nt: TGTGCCAGCAGTTCTGACAGGAATACGCAGTATTTT
CDR3aa: CASSSDRNTQYF

v_gene: TRBV20-1
abundance: many
d_gene: -
j_gene: TRBJ2-1
len: 14
CDR3nt: TGCAGTGCTAGAGATTACCGGGTTGACAATGAGCAGTTCTTC
CDR3aa: CSARDYRVDNEQFF

v_gene: TRBV3-1
abundance: -
d_gene: TRBD2
j_gene: TRBJ2-3
len: 15
CDR3nt: TGTGCCAGCAGCCTCGGACTAGCGGGAGGTGGGACGCAGTATTTT
CDR3aa: CASSLGLAGGGTQYF

v_gene: TRBV7-9
abundance: -
d_gene: -
j_gene: TRBJ2-7
len: 15
CDR3nt: TGTGCCAGCAGCTCCCAGGGGGCGGGGGCCTACGAGCAGTACTTC
CDR3aa: CASSSQGAGAYEQYF

v_gene: TRBV19
abundance: -
d_gene: TRBD1
j_gene: TRBJ1-3
len: 14
CDR3nt: TGTGCCAGCAGTATGGGGACAGAGGGAAACACCATATATTTT
CDR3aa: CASSMGTEGNTIYF

v_gene: TRBV18
abundance: few
d_gene: -
j_gene: TRBJ2-7
len: 17
CDR3nt: TGTGCCAGCTCACCCTTTACGGCAGGCCGAAGCTCCTACGAGCAGTACTTC
CDR3aa: CASSPFTAGRSSYEQYF

v_gene: TRBV6-5
abundance: medium-sized
d_gene: -
j_gene: TRBJ2-3
len: 17
CDR3nt: TGTGCCAGCAGTTACGGAACGCACCTAACCCCAGGGGATACGCAGTATTTT
CDR3aa: CASSYGTHLTPGDTQYF

v_gene: TRBV6-6
abundance: medium-sized
d_gene: -
j_gene: TRBJ1-5
len: 15
CDR3nt: TGTGCCAGCTTCCCAGGCTTTCATAGCAATCAGCCCCAGCATTTT
CDR3aa: CASFPGFHSNQPQHF

v_gene: TRBV11-2
abundance: few
d_gene: -
j_gene: TRBJ1-2
len: 11
CDR3nt: TGTGCCAGCAGTCCCGACATGGGCTACACCTTC
CDR3aa: CASSPDMGYTF

v_gene: TRBV7-6
abundance: -
d_gene: TRBD1
j_gene: TRBJ2-5
len: 17
CDR3nt: TGTGCCAGCAGCTTAGGGGGAGGGACAGGGGGCGGAGAGACCCAGTACTTC
CDR3aa: CASSLGGGTGGGETQYF

v_gene: TRBV29-1
abundance: medium-sized
d_gene: -
j_gene: TRBJ1-5
len: 14
CDR3nt: TGCAGCGTTGGGGGACACACTGGCAATCAGCCCCAGCATTTT
CDR3aa: CSVGGHTGNQPQHF

v_gene: TRBV6-1
abundance: once
d_gene: -
j_gene: TRBJ2-1
len: 14
CDR3nt: TGTGCCAGCAGTGTAGAACGGGGGAGTAATGAGCTGTTCTTC
CDR3aa: CASSVERGSNELFF

v_gene: TRBV20-1
abundance: few
d_gene: TRBD1
j_gene: TRBJ1-2
len: 13
CDR3nt: TGCAGTGCTAGAGCAACAGGGGGGCATGGCTACACCTTC
CDR3aa: CSARATGGHGYTF

v_gene: TRBV9
abundance: medium-sized
d_gene: TRBD2
j_gene: TRBJ2-3
len: 16
CDR3nt: TGTGCCAGCAGCGTAGTTGCTAGCGGGGGGACGGGGGAGCAGTATTTT
CDR3aa: CASSVVASGGTGEQYF

v_gene: TRBV12-3/TRBV12-4
abundance: -
d_gene: TRBD1
j_gene: TRBJ2-7
len: 15
CDR3nt: TGTGCCAGCAGTTTAGGACAGGGAATAACCTACGAGCAGTACTTC
CDR3aa: CASSLGQGITYEQYF

v_gene: TRBV19
abundance: medium-sized
d_gene: TRBD2
j_gene: TRBJ2-3
len: 15
CDR3nt: TGTGCCAGTACCTCTAGCGGGAGTCGCACAGATACGCAGTATTTT
CDR3aa: CASTSSGSRTDTQYF

v_gene: TRBV15
abundance: medium-sized
d_gene: TRBD2
j_gene: TRBJ2-1
len: 16
CDR3nt: TGTGCCACCAGCAGGATAGCGGGAGAGGTCTACAATGAGCAGTTCTTC
CDR3aa: CATSRIAGEVYNEQFF

v_gene: TRBV14
abundance: -
d_gene: TRBD1
j_gene: TRBJ2-1
len: 15
CDR3nt: TGTGCCAGCAGCCCCTCCGGGACAGGGGGCCATGAGCAGTTCTTC
CDR3aa: CASSPSGTGGHEQFF

v_gene: TRBV6-2/TRBV6-3
abundance: medium-sized
d_gene: TRBD1
j_gene: TRBJ2-1
len: 14
CDR3nt: TGTGCCAGCAGTTCTCCGGACAGGGCCCTTGAGCAGTTCTTC
CDR3aa: CASSSPDRALEQFF

v_gene: TRBV9
abundance: many
d_gene: -
j_gene: TRBJ1-1
len: 14
CDR3nt: TGTGCCAGCAGCGTAGGTTATGGGGACACTGAAGCTTTCTTT
CDR3aa: CASSVGYGDTEAFF

v_gene: TRBV7-9
abundance: few
d_gene: -
j_gene: TRBJ2-3
len: 12
CDR3nt: TGTGCCAGCAGTCCTCCGACAGATACGCAGTATTTT
CDR3aa: CASSPPTDTQYF

v_gene: TRBV2
abundance: -
d_gene: TRBD1
j_gene: TRBJ2-7
len: 14
CDR3nt: TGTGCCAGCATAACAGGGGGCCTACCCTACGAGCAGTACTTC
CDR3aa: CASITGGLPYEQYF

v_gene: TRBV19
abundance: medium-sized
d_gene: -
j_gene: TRBJ2-1
len: 13
CDR3nt: TGTGCCATTGCCAAGGCCCTCGACAATGAGCAGTTCTTC
CDR3aa: CAIAKALDNEQFF